This TCR beta chain derives from a study of breast tumors, draining lymph nodes, adjacent tissues. Each CDR3 protein is one row after TCRdb ran MiXCR on the multiplex PCR reads. Here the sample spans 250,000 or so distinct CDR3 sequences, about 33% being singletons. Breast cancer patients provided tissue from their axillary draining lymph nodes. This CDR3 is 16 amino acids long. V was clipped by 3 bases and J by 5 bases; unmatched bases: 10. Germline V CDR1 and CDR2: KGHSH, LQKENI. A few counts support this clonotype. The antigen is unknown. Study-wide findings and caveats: Tumor T cell lymph node origin was a supported hypothesis, not proven.

The rearrangement uses TRBV18 and TRBJ2-1, with TRBD2 matching over 7 bases. The sequenced material came from axillary lymph node tissue. The TCR sequence derives from a female donor with breast cancer. Some clones in this sample may be carry-over from other donors' samples. Here the CDR3 reads CASSPQTSRPHNEQFF. The CDR3 DNA reads TGTGCCAGCTCACCTCAGACTAGCCGACCCCACAATGAGCAGTTCTTC.